This entry describes one TCR beta chain. The CDR3 length is 13 residues. Between the trimmed V and J ends, which lost 0 bases and 7 bases, there was a span of 7 bases. In germline, CDR1 is SGDLS, CDR2 YYNGEE. The data derive from a study of OX40 agonist ivuxolimab in advanced cancers. Overall study: Eligibility rules accepted prior anti-PD-1, anti-PD-L1 or anti-CTLA-4 therapy, and roughly 42% had some.

Only in-frame clones appear in the TCRdb table, and some are missing; sequencing was by immunoSEQ multiplex PCR. The sample has about 120,000 clones, 75% to 90% seen once. The genes are TRBV9 and TRBJ2-2; weak D call: TRBD2 (5 bases). The source material was CD4+ or CD8+ T cells sorted from blood, sampled in a trial of the OX40 agonist ivuxolimab. The clonotype comes from an adult with an advanced solid tumor such as melanoma, head and neck, liver or kidney cancer. In DNA, the CDR3 is TGTGCCAGCAGCGTAGTCGCGGGCGGGGAGCTGTTTTTT. This sequence encodes CASSVVAGGELFF.